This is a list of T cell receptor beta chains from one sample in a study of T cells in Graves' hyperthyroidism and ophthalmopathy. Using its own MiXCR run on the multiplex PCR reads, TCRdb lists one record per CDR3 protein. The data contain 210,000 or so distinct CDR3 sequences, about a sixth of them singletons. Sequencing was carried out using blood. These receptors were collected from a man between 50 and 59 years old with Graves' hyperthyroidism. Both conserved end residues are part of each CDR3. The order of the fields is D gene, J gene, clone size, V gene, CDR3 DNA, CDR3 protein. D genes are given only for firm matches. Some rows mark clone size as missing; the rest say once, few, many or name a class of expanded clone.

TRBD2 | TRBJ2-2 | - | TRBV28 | TGTGCCAGCAGAACGACTAGCGCCGGCACCGGGGAGCTGTTTTTT | CASRTTSAGTGELFF
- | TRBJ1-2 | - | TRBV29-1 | TGCAGCGTAACAGGGCCCGGGGATGGCTACACCTTC | CSVTGPGDGYTF
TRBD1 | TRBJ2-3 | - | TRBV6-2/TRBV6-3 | TGTGCCAGCAGGGGGACAGGGCCAGATACGCAGTATTTT | CASRGTGPDTQYF
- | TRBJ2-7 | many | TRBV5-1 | TGCGCCAGCAGCTTTGGGGGGACAGAAGACTACGAGCAGTACTTC | CASSFGGTEDYEQYF
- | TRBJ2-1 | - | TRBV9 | TGTGCCAGCAGCGAATATAGCGCGAGCTACAATGAGCAGTTCTTC | CASSEYSASYNEQFF
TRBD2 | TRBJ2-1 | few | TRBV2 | TGTGCCAGCAGGGAGGGACTAGCGGGAGGGCCGTGGAATGAGCAGTTCTTC | CASREGLAGGPWNEQFF
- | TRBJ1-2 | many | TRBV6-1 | TGTGCCAGCAGTTCACTTGGGGGGGGCTCTGGCTACACCTTC | CASSSLGGGSGYTF
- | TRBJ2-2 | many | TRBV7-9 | TGTGCCAGCAGCTTAGAAGACACCGGGGAGCTGTTTTTT | CASSLEDTGELFF
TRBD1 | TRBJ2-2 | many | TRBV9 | TGTGCCAGCAGCGTAACAGGGGGCGGCACCGGGGAGCTGTTTTTT | CASSVTGGGTGELFF
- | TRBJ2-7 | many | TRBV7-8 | TGTGCCAGCAGCCCAGGACGGAACTACGAGCAGTACTTC | CASSPGRNYEQYF
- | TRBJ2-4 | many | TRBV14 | TGTGCCAGCAGCCTACAGGGTGGCAAAAACATTCAGTACTTC | CASSLQGGKNIQYF
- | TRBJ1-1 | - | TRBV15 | TGTGCCACCAGCAGAGATCGAGTCCGGGGGAACACTGAAGCTTTCTTT | CATSRDRVRGNTEAFF
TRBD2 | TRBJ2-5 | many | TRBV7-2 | TGTGCCAGCAGCCCGCAACTAGCGGGACCGTACCAAGAGACCCAGTACTTC | CASSPQLAGPYQETQYF
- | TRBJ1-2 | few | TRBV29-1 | TGCAGCGTGGGGGGCCCTGAAAATAACTATGGCTACACCTTC | CSVGGPENNYGYTF
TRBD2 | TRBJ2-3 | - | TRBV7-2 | TGTGCCAGCAGAGCGGGATTTAGCACAGATACGCAGTATTTT | CASRAGFSTDTQYF
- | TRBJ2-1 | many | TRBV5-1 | TGCGCCAGCAGCTTGAGCGGTCGGTACAATGAGCAGTTCTTC | CASSLSGRYNEQFF
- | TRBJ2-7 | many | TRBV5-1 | TGCGCCAGCAGCTTGGGGCAGACCTTTGGCTACGAGCAGTACTTC | CASSLGQTFGYEQYF
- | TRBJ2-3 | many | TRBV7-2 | TGTGCCAGCAGCTTATTGGGGCCCACAGATACGCAGTATTTT | CASSLLGPTDTQYF
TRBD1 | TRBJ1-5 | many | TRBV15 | TGTGCCACCAGCAGTTCCCGGACAGGGGGCAATCAGCCCCAGCATTTT | CATSSSRTGGNQPQHF
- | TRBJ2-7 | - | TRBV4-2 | TGTGCCAGCAGCCAAGAAATAGGACTTAGCTCCTACGAGCAGTACTTC | CASSQEIGLSSYEQYF